Below, 20 T cell receptor beta chains from the same sample are listed, as sequenced in a study of shared clonotypes between healthy human individuals. Generated by immunoSEQ multiplex PCR, the TCRdb table keeps only in-frame clones and is missing some. The sample has about 1.5 million clones; approximately 98% are singletons. The sequenced sample consisted of naive CD4+ T cells sorted from blood. Subset defined: CD45RA+ positively selected. Receptor source: a man between 25 and 39 years old in good health.

This rearrangement joins TRBV28 to TRBJ1-5, with D unresolved. The CDR3 totals 14 residues. Trimming pared 5 bases from V and 6 bases from J, leaving 14 bases between. CDR1 and CDR2 (germline): MDHEN, SYDVKM. DNA for the CDR3: TGTGCCAGCAGTCCCGGGGAGGAGGCTCAGCCCCAGCATTTT. This gives the protein CASSPGEEAQPQHF.

The chain has TRBV5-4 and TRBJ2-1; TRBD2 matches 10 bases. Germline assignment: CDR1 SGHNT and CDR2 YYREEE (reference sequence). The CDR3 totals 16 residues. V lost 4 bases and J lost 4; bases outside the gene matches: 8. The CDR3: CASSLSWTSGYNEQFF. The DNA for the CDR3 is TGTGCCAGCAGCCTATCATGGACTAGCGGATACAATGAGCAGTTCTTC. Looking up the rest from reference TRBV5-4 and TRBJ2-1 gives the full variable domain: ETGVTQSPTHLIKTRGQQVTLRCSSQSGHNTVSWYQQALGQGPQFIFQYYREEENGRGNFPPRFSGLQFPNYSSELNVNALELDDSALYLCASSLSWTSGYNEQFFGPGTRLTVL.

This chain uses TRBV7-2 with TRBJ2-7; 10 nucleotides match TRBD2. V gave up 1 base and J gave up 4 bases; unmatched junction bases: 4. The germline V gene has CDR1 SGHTA and CDR2 FQGNSA. The CDR3 sequence is 15 residues long. CDR3 protein: CASSLVLAGKYEQYF. The CDR3 coding sequence is TGTGCCAGCAGCTTAGTACTAGCGGGAAAGTACGAGCAGTACTTC.

The J gene is TRBJ1-3, the V gene TRBV4-3; D is unresolved. V gave up 4 bases and J gave up 5 bases, with 9 bases separating them. Germline V lookup: CDR1 LGHNA, CDR2 YSLEER. CDR3 length: 13 residues. As DNA, the CDR3 is TGCGCCAGCAGCCCCAGTAGACGAAACACCATATATTTT. This encodes CASSPSRRNTIYF.

V and J are TRBV5-1 and TRBJ2-1; 8 bases match TRBD2. J lost 5 bases, V lost 0 bases, and 10 bases had no gene match. The CDR3 runs to 17 residues. Germline loops: CDR1 SGHRS, CDR2 YFSETQ. The CDR3 loop is CASSLGTTAGAHNEQFF. CDR3 bases: TGCGCCAGCAGCTTGGGGACCACAGCGGGAGCGCACAATGAGCAGTTCTTC.

As to this clone: The same CDR3 can be traced to other DNA sequences in this sample. V and J are TRBV7-2 and TRBJ2-7, with TRBD2 matching 11 bases. After removal of 2 bases from V and 3 bases from J, the junction contained 3 bases not matched to a gene. This CDR3 comprises 15 residues. The germline V gene has CDR1 SGHTA and CDR2 FQGNSA. The CDR3 bases are TGTGCCAGCAGCTTAAGCCTAGCGGGAGGCTACGAGCAGTACTTC. This gives the protein CASSLSLAGGYEQYF.

CDR3 sequence (DNA): TGCGCCAGCAGCTTGGAGGCAGGGGGTTTAGGCACCTTC. Translation gives CASSLEAGGLGTF. The genes are TRBV5-1 and TRBJ1-2; 7 bases fit TRBD1. The CDR3 runs to 13 residues. V gave up 0 bases and J gave up 13 bases; unmatched junction bases: 9. CDR1 is SGHRS and CDR2 is YFSETQ in the germline V gene.

The rearrangement uses TRBV9 and TRBJ2-2; D is ambiguous. The length of the CDR3 is 12 residues. V was clipped by 4 bases and J by 6 bases, with 7 bases between them. In germline, CDR1 is SGDLS, CDR2 YYNGEE. The CDR3, as DNA: TGTGCCAGCAGCCCGGAGCCCGGGGAGCTGTTTTTT. Its translation: CASSPEPGELFF.

The J gene is TRBJ2-7, the V gene TRBV6-6, with 7 bases fitting TRBD2. Germline trimming cut 6 bases from V and 3 bases from J; bases unmatched to any gene: 8. This CDR3 has 14 amino acids. Per germline, CDR1 MNHNY and CDR2 SVGAGI (reference sequence). CDR3 residues: CASRLAGPGYEQYF. In DNA form, the CDR3 reads TGTGCCAGCAGATTAGCGGGTCCGGGCTACGAGCAGTACTTC.

The chain recombines TRBV5-1 with TRBJ2-7; 15 bases line up with TRBD2. Trimming at V came to 4 bases and at J to 4 bases, leaving 6 bases not matched to a gene. This CDR3 spans 16 amino acids. The V gene's germline CDR1 is SGHRS and CDR2 YFSETQ. The CDR3 DNA follows: TGCGCCAGCAGCAAGGGACTAGCGGGAGGTGGATACGAGCAGTACTTC. Translation: CASSKGLAGGGYEQYF.

V usage is TRBV7-2 and J usage is TRBJ2-1; D gene uncertain. Germline V CDR1 and CDR2: SGHTA, FQGNSA. There are 15 residues in the CDR3. V was shortened by 1 base and J by 0 bases, with 7 bases between the two germline ends. The CDR3 nucleotides are TGTGCCAGCAGCTTAGAGCTGAGCTCCTACAATGAGCAGTTCTTC. Translating gives CASSLELSSYNEQFF.

A note on this clone: The sample has other DNA sequences that encode this CDR3 too. The CDR3 here is CASSLGQIQETQYF. Written as DNA, the CDR3 is TGCGCCAGCAGCTTGGGACAAATCCAAGAGACCCAGTACTTC. The chain links TRBV5-1 to TRBJ2-5; no clear D. V dropped 0 bases and J dropped 1 base, with 7 bases sitting between them. This CDR3 has 14 amino acids. Germline values: CDR1 SGHRS, CDR2 YFSETQ. The full variable domain, with the rest looked up from reference TRBV5-1 and TRBJ2-5, is KAGVTQTPRYLIKTRGQQVTLSCSPISGHRSVSWYQQTPGQGLQFLFEYFSETQRNKGNFPGRFSGRQFSNSRSEMNVSTLELGDSALYLCASSLGQIQETQYFGPGTRLLVL.

The V call is TRBV5-1, the J call TRBJ2-7; D tentatively fits TRBD1 or TRBD2 (5 bases each). Trimming shortened V by 0 bases and J by 3 bases, and 10 bases separated the two germline ends. The germline V gene has CDR1 SGHRS and CDR2 YFSETQ. The CDR3 is 14 residues long. CDR3 DNA: TGCGCCAGCAGCTTGGCCGGGGCGATCTACGAGCAGTACTTC. Protein product: CASSLAGAIYEQYF.

CDR3 amino acids: CASSTQTGSPDTQYF. The CDR3 nucleotides read TGTGCCAGCAGTACCCAGACAGGGTCCCCAGATACGCAGTATTTT. This sequence joins TRBV28 and TRBJ2-3; 7 nucleotides align to TRBD1. The V gene's germline CDR1 is MDHEN and CDR2 SYDVKM. The CDR3 spans 15 residues. The V and J ends lost 5 bases and 4 bases, in that order; junction bases with no gene match: 9.

This chain joins TRBV5-1 and TRBJ2-7, with 9 bases aligning to TRBD2. The CDR3 sequence is 16 residues long. Germline CDR1 reads SGHRS; CDR2 reads YFSETQ. The V gene end was trimmed by 1 base and the J gene end by 2 bases; junction bases not matched to a gene: 7. CDR3 DNA: TGCGCCAGCAGCTTGCCCAGAGCGGGAGGCCCCTACGAGCAGTACTTC. It is translated as CASSLPRAGGPYEQYF.

J is TRBJ2-2 and V is TRBV2, with D perhaps assigned TRBD1 or TRBD2 (5 bases each). CDR3 length: 13 residues. V was clipped by 7 bases and J by 5 bases, with 11 bases between them. The germline CDR1 and CDR2 sequences are SNHLY and FYNNEI. This CDR3 reads CASTGTITGELFF. The CDR3 DNA reads as TGTGCCAGCACCGGGACCATTACCGGGGAGCTGTTTTTT.

This chain connects TRBV10-2 to TRBJ2-3, with 10 bases identical to TRBD2. Germline CDR1 WSHSY, CDR2 SAAADI. With 6 bases clipped from V and 4 bases from J, the junction kept 4 bases outside the gene matches. The CDR3 is 14 amino acids. In DNA form, the CDR3 reads TGCGCCAGCAGGAGCGGGAGGGGCTCAGATACGCAGTATTTT. Its translation is CASRSGRGSDTQYF.

The rearrangement links TRBV18 to TRBJ2-7; 13 nucleotides line up with TRBD2. The germline V gene encodes CDR1 KGHSH and CDR2 LQKENI. J gave up 5 bases and V 0 bases, and 10 bases lay outside the gene matches. This CDR3 is built from 18 residues. The CDR3 is CASSPPGTSGTLAHEQYF. In nucleotides, the CDR3 is TGTGCCAGCTCACCACCGGGGACTAGCGGGACTCTTGCACACGAGCAGTACTTC.

This clone was seen once. The V and J genes are TRBV7-2 and TRBJ2-7; TRBD2 matches at 13 bases. The V gene end was trimmed by 5 bases and the J gene end by 12 bases; junction bases not matched to a gene: 13. Germline CDR1 is SGHTA and CDR2 is FQGNSA. The CDR3 runs 15 residues. In DNA form, the CDR3 reads TGTGCCAGCAGCCCGCCGGGACTAGCGGGACCTTTAGGGTACTTC. Encoded protein: CASSPPGLAGPLGYF.

This clone appeared once. In the same sample, other DNA sequences code for this CDR3. V gene TRBV28 combines with J gene TRBJ2-7; D unresolved. The CDR3 covers 13 residues. The V end was cut by 4 bases, the J end by 4 bases, with 11 bases between. The germline gives CDR1 MDHEN, CDR2 SYDVKM. CDR3 residues: CASSSTPSYEQYF. The CDR3 nucleotides are TGTGCCAGCAGTTCCACCCCCTCATACGAGCAGTACTTC.